The 31 T cell receptor beta chains in this list originate from one sample, sequenced in a study of blood T cell repertoires in COVID-19. TCRdb's table, derived via immunoSEQ multiplex PCR, lists solely in-frame clones and lacks some. The data show approximately 300,000 clones, roughly 89% seen once. The sequenced sample consisted of PBMCs or T cells enriched from blood (not recorded which). The receptors here all came from a woman aged 30 to 39 who had recovered from COVID-19.

The chain joins TRBV11-3 to TRBJ2-1; 9 bases are a match to TRBD2. Unmatched junction bases numbered 6, after V lost 6 bases and J lost 9 bases. CDR3 length: 13 amino acids. Looked up from germline, CDR1 is SGHNT and CDR2 is YENEEA. The DNA of the CDR3 is TGTGCCAGCAGGTTTAGCGGGAGTGGTGAGCAGTTCTTC. Translated, it gives CASRFSGSGEQFF. The variable domain in full, completed from reference TRBV11-3 and TRBJ2-1, reads EAGVVQSPRYKIIEKKQPVAFWCNPISGHNTLYWYLQNLGQGPELLIRYENEEAVDDSQLPKDRFSAERLKGVDSTLKIQPAELGDSAVYLCASRFSGSGEQFFGPGTRLTVL.

The rearrangement uses TRBV5-1 and TRBJ2-3; 11 nucleotides align to TRBD2. CDR1 SGHRS and CDR2 YFSETQ come from the germline V gene. V was pared by 0 bases and J by 0 bases, with 6 bases of the junction left unmatched. This CDR3 spans 18 amino acids. The CDR3 reads CASSLDPGLAVSTDTQYF. CDR3 nucleotides: TGCGCCAGCAGCTTGGACCCGGGACTAGCGGTGAGCACAGATACGCAGTATTTT.

J is TRBJ1-2 and V is TRBV6-5; TRBD1 matches at 9 bases. The CDR3 is made up of 14 amino acids. V trimming: 7 bases; J trimming: 2 bases; junction bases outside the gene matches: 5. Germline-derived CDR1 and CDR2 are MNHEY and SVGAGI. This CDR3 reads CASKGQGSNYGYTF. CDR3 nucleotides: TGTGCCAGCAAGGGACAGGGTTCCAACTATGGCTACACCTTC.

This rearrangement joins TRBV27 to TRBJ2-7, with 8 bases aligning to TRBD1. The CDR3 runs to 14 residues. Germline CDR1 MNHEY, CDR2 SMNVEV (reference sequence). With 4 bases clipped from V and 3 bases from J, the junction kept 5 bases outside the gene matches. In nucleotides, the CDR3 is TGTGCCAGCAGTTACAGGGGGTCAATCTACGAGCAGTACTTC. Translated: CASSYRGSIYEQYF.

CDR3 in amino acids: CASSLRGLSSYNSPLHF. The CDR3 region has the DNA TGCGCCAGCAGCTTGAGGGGGCTCAGCTCCTATAATTCACCCCTCCACTTT. This chain joins TRBV5-1 and TRBJ1-6; 7 positions match TRBD1. Germline CDR1 SGHRS, CDR2 YFSETQ. This CDR3 spans 17 amino acids. V shed 1 base, J shed 0 bases, and the junction held 4 bases outside the gene matches.

This clone was seen a handful of times. The chain employs TRBV7-6 and TRBJ1-6, with 7 bases lining up with TRBD1. CDR3 size: 14 residues. J gave up 10 bases and V 1 base, and 4 bases lay outside the gene matches. The germline V gene has CDR1 SGHVS and CDR2 FNYEAQ. For the CDR3, the DNA is TGTGCCAGCAGCTTAGAGACAGGGCTCTCACCCCTCCACTTT. Its translation is CASSLETGLSPLHF.

The rearrangement links TRBV6-5 to TRBJ1-5, with TRBD1 identical over 8 bases. In germline, CDR1 is MNHEY, CDR2 SVGAGI. The CDR3 length is 15 residues. J was trimmed by 7 bases and V by 7 bases; bases with no gene match: 12. CDR3: CASMKGDRGQQPQHF. Here the CDR3 DNA reads TGTGCCAGCATGAAGGGTGACAGGGGACAACAGCCCCAGCATTTT.

This clone occurred once. The chain employs TRBV5-4 and TRBJ2-1, with 8 bases fitting TRBD2. The CDR3 runs 17 residues. The V gene end was trimmed by 0 bases and the J gene end by 6 bases; junction bases not matched to a gene: 11. Germline V CDR1 and CDR2: SGHNT, YYREEE (reference sequence). CDR3 protein: CASSLGGSGMVINEQFF. The CDR3 DNA reads as TGTGCCAGCAGCTTGGGTGGTAGCGGGATGGTGATCAATGAGCAGTTCTTC.

This clone came up once. The chain is built from TRBV3-1 (or the pseudogene TRBV3-2) and TRBJ2-5; TRBD2 might be the D (7 bases). Germline values: CDR1 LGHDT, CDR2 YNNKEL (reference sequence). V dropped 3 bases and J dropped 4 bases, with 15 bases sitting between them. The CDR3 loop spans 15 amino acids. The CDR3 sequence: CASSQAGALSETQYF. CDR3 coding DNA: TGTGCCAGCAGCCAGGCGGGGGCGCTTTCAGAGACCCAGTACTTC.

This chain uses TRBV6-2 or TRBV6-3 with TRBJ1-4, with D perhaps matching TRBD1 (6 bases). The CDR3 spans 15 residues. Trimming removed 6 bases from V and 7 bases from J, with 18 bases in between. The germline V gene encodes CDR1 MNHEY and CDR2 SVGEGT. Here the CDR3 DNA reads TGTGCCAGCAGCTCGGCCCAGGGGTTTGGTGAAAAACTGTTTTTT. This encodes CASSSAQGFGEKLFF.

The table lists this clone with a few counts. The chain has TRBV27 and TRBJ1-1; D gene unclear. The V end was cut by 4 bases, the J end by 7 bases, with 7 bases between. Germline CDR1 MNHEY, CDR2 SMNVEV (reference sequence). The CDR3 consists of 11 residues. As DNA, the CDR3 is TGTGCCAGCAGTTCGGGATATGAAGCTTTCTTT. It encodes CASSSGYEAFF.

The chain uses TRBV5-4 and TRBJ2-3, with TRBD2 identical over 7 bases. CDR3 length: 16 residues. The germline V gene has CDR1 SGHNT and CDR2 YYREEE (reference sequence). The V and J ends lost 4 bases and 4 bases, in that order; junction bases with no gene match: 12. CDR3 amino acids: CASSRRDGGVPDTQYF. The DNA of the CDR3 is TGTGCCAGCAGCAGACGAGATGGGGGGGTACCAGATACGCAGTATTTT.

This clone was counted between two and nine times. The chain recombines TRBV2 with TRBJ2-7; D is uncertain. With 5 bases removed from V and 1 base from J, the gap between germline ends came to 9 bases. The CDR3 runs 13 residues. Germline V lookup: CDR1 SNHLY, CDR2 FYNNEI. The CDR3 loop reads CASSHTVSYEQYF. Written as DNA, the CDR3 is TGTGCCAGCAGTCATACAGTATCCTACGAGCAGTACTTC. The whole variable domain, remainder taken from reference TRBV2 and TRBJ2-7, is EPEVTQTPSHQVTQMGQEVILRCVPISNHLYFYWYRQILGQKVEFLVSFYNNEISEKSEIFDDQFSVERPDGSNFTLKIRSTKLEDSAMYFCASSHTVSYEQYFGPGTRLTVT.

This sequence joins TRBV7-2 and TRBJ1-6; 8 bases fit TRBD1. The length of the CDR3 is 15 residues. The V gene's germline CDR1 is SGHTA and CDR2 FQGNSA. V dropped 0 bases and J dropped 10; count of bases not matched to a gene: 5. CDR3 DNA: TGTGCCAGCAGCTTAGCTCAGGGGGCAAAGTCACCCCTCCACTTT. Its translation: CASSLAQGAKSPLHF.

The chain combines TRBV3-1 (or the pseudogene TRBV3-2) with TRBJ1-1; 8 nucleotides line up with TRBD1. CDR1 is LGHDT and CDR2 is YNNKEL in the germline V gene (reference sequence). The CDR3 runs to 14 residues. V dropped 10 bases and J dropped 2; count of bases not matched to a gene: 9. The chain's CDR3 is CATENRGANTEAFF. The CDR3 nucleotides read TGTGCCACCGAGAACAGGGGGGCTAACACTGAAGCTTTCTTT.

The chain joins TRBV28 to TRBJ1-1; perhaps TRBD1 as D (6 bases). The V gene lost 5 bases and the J gene lost 6 bases, with 16 bases spanning the gap. The CDR3 covers 14 residues. Germline V lookup: CDR1 MDHEN, CDR2 SYDVKM. DNA of the CDR3: TGTGCCAGCAGTCCGATACAGGGCCCCGCTGAAGCTTTCTTT. This translates into CASSPIQGPAEAFF. Complete variable domain (other parts from reference TRBV28 and TRBJ1-1): DVKVTQSSRYLVKRTGEKVFLECVQDMDHENMFWYRQDPGLGLRLIYFSYDVKMKEKGDIPEGYSVSREKKERFSLILESASTNQTSMYLCASSPIQGPAEAFFGQGTRLTVV.

This clone was found once. This chain joins TRBV28 and TRBJ2-1, with a possible D match to TRBD2 (6 bases). This CDR3 region has 14 residues. Per germline, CDR1 MDHEN and CDR2 SYDVKM. V was shortened by 2 bases and J by 4 bases, with 9 bases between the two germline ends. The CDR3 spells CASSLLAPYNEQFF. As DNA, the CDR3 is TGTGCCAGCAGTTTACTAGCGCCTTACAATGAGCAGTTCTTC.

V usage is TRBV5-1 and J usage is TRBJ1-5, with 8 bases lining up with TRBD1. With V trimmed by 0 bases and J by 6 bases, 2 bases remained unmatched. The CDR3 extends over 14 amino acids. Germline V gene sequence: CDR1 SGHRS, CDR2 YFSETQ. CDR3 bases: TGCGCCAGCAGCTTGGGACAGGGGAGTCAGCCCCAGCATTTT. As protein: CASSLGQGSQPQHF.

The chain links TRBV6-5 to TRBJ2-7, with 9 nucleotides matching TRBD2. The CDR3 consists of 14 residues. The V gene's germline CDR1 is MNHEY and CDR2 SVGAGI. Trimming at V came to 5 bases and at J to 2 bases, leaving 4 bases not matched to a gene. CDR3 sequence: CASSTSGQTYEQYF. As DNA, the CDR3 is TGTGCCAGCAGTACTAGCGGGCAGACCTACGAGCAGTACTTC.

The rearrangement links TRBV7-9 to TRBJ1-2; tentative D call: TRBD1 (6 bases). V gave up 1 base and J gave up 2 bases, with 17 bases separating them. Germline values: CDR1 SEHNR, CDR2 FQNEAQ (reference sequence). The CDR3 is made up of 17 amino acids. In DNA form, the CDR3 reads TGTGCCAGCAGCTTAGGAGGATGGGGGCAACCAAACTATGGCTACACCTTC. Translated, it gives CASSLGGWGQPNYGYTF.

The chain uses TRBV29-1 and TRBJ2-7; 12 bases fit TRBD1. The CDR3 runs to 14 residues. Germline V gene lookup returns CDR1 SQVTM and CDR2 ANQGSEA. V lost 6 bases, J lost 2 bases, and 5 bases stayed unmatched. The chain's CDR3 is CSVGQGAYTYEQYF. The CDR3 region has the DNA TGCAGCGTGGGACAGGGGGCTTACACCTACGAGCAGTACTTC.

V gene TRBV9 combines with J gene TRBJ2-1; maybe TRBD2 (5 bases). Trimming cost V 6 bases and J 7 bases, with 14 bases left between them. This CDR3 contains 13 residues. CDR1 is SGDLS and CDR2 is YYNGEE in the germline V gene. The CDR3 bases are TGTGCCAGCAATAACCAACTAGAGAATGAGCAGTTCTTC. Protein product: CASNNQLENEQFF.

The chain is built from TRBV29-1 and TRBJ2-7; TRBD2 might be the D (6 bases). CDR3 length equals 16 residues. V shed 6 bases and J shed 0 bases, with 21 bases lying between them. Per germline, CDR1 SQVTM and CDR2 ANQGSEA. The DNA for the CDR3 is TGCAGCGTAGCCGGAGTGGGGCGGGAAAGCTCCTACGAGCAGTACTTC. Protein product: CSVAGVGRESSYEQYF.

This chain joins TRBV3-1 (or the pseudogene TRBV3-2) and TRBJ2-1; TRBD2 might be the D (6 bases). CDR1 is LGHDT, CDR2 YNNKEL, per germline (reference sequence). The CDR3 is made up of 15 amino acids. Deletions cut 0 bases from V and 7 bases from J, with 13 bases between. CDR3: CASSQDTTAGNEQFF. CDR3 DNA: TGTGCCAGCAGCCAAGATACGACGGCGGGGAATGAGCAGTTCTTC.

The genes are TRBV4-1 and TRBJ2-7; TRBD2 agrees at 11 bases. This CDR3 spans 17 amino acids. Germline lookup yields CDR1 MGHRA and CDR2 YSYEKL. The trim removed 4 bases at V and 2 bases at J, leaving 10 bases unmatched. The CDR3 DNA sequence: TGCGCCAGCAGCCCAGCACAGGGACTAGCGGCGACCTACGAGCAGTACTTC. As protein: CASSPAQGLAATYEQYF.

This clone was observed once. The J gene is TRBJ2-1, the V gene TRBV6-1; 7 bases fit TRBD2. J was trimmed by 9 bases and V by 3 bases; bases with no gene match: 20. Germline V gene data show CDR1 as MNHNS and CDR2 as SASEGT. The CDR3 contains 18 residues. The CDR3 sequence is CASSEAATSVHIYGEQFF. CDR3 nucleotides: TGTGCCAGCAGTGAGGCCGCAACTAGCGTCCATATTTATGGTGAGCAGTTCTTC.

The chain uses TRBV27 and TRBJ2-1; 7 bases align to TRBD1. Germline V gene sequence: CDR1 MNHEY, CDR2 SMNVEV (reference sequence). The CDR3 is 16 amino acids. The V segment lost 4 bases and the J segment 3 bases; nucleotides outside the gene matches: 9. This CDR3 reads CASSSFLGDSYNEQFF. DNA for the CDR3: TGTGCCAGCAGTTCATTTCTCGGGGACAGCTACAATGAGCAGTTCTTC.

V gene TRBV27 combines with J gene TRBJ1-2; D ambiguous. The germline V gene encodes CDR1 MNHEY and CDR2 SMNVEV (reference sequence). The CDR3 consists of 14 residues. Trimming shortened V by 0 bases and J by 0 bases, and 5 bases separated the two germline ends. CDR3 DNA: TGTGCCAGCAGTTTATCCGGGTCTAACTATGGCTACACCTTC. Translating gives CASSLSGSNYGYTF.

The count of this clone is one. This chain connects TRBV5-1 to TRBJ2-7, with 10 bases lining up with TRBD1. The V gene's germline CDR1 is SGHRS and CDR2 YFSETQ. The length of the CDR3 is 15 residues. Trimming at V came to 1 base and at J to 5 bases, leaving 6 bases not matched to a gene. CDR3 region: CASSLLPGQGNEQYF. The DNA of the CDR3 is TGCGCCAGCAGCTTGCTCCCGGGACAGGGGAACGAGCAGTACTTC.

The V call is TRBV6-5, the J call TRBJ1-1; 11 nucleotides agree with TRBD1. The germline V gene has CDR1 MNHEY and CDR2 SVGAGI. Trimming cost V 6 bases and J 3 bases; bases outside gene matches: 3. There are 14 residues in the CDR3. In nucleotides, the CDR3 is TGTGCCAGCAGGTGGGACAGGGGGTACACTGAAGCTTTCTTT. Protein sequence: CASRWDRGYTEAFF.

The chain links TRBV18 to TRBJ1-2, with 7 nucleotides matching TRBD1. The CDR3 runs to 15 residues. Germline CDR1 KGHSH, CDR2 LQKENI. With 6 bases clipped from V and 4 bases from J, the junction kept 11 bases outside the gene matches. DNA for the CDR3: TGTGCCAGCTCGCGCCCAGGGGGTCTTAGCTATGGCTACACCTTC. Protein product: CASSRPGGLSYGYTF.